The clone carrying this T cell receptor (beta chain) was found many times. The entry originates in a study of T cells in Graves' hyperthyroidism and ophthalmopathy. Study in general: Blood was drawn when the patient was first diagnosed and still untreated.

The CDR3 has 15 amino acids. Germline V gene sequence: CDR1 DFQATT, CDR2 SNEGSKA (reference sequence). Trimming took 0 bases from V and 2 from J; bases not matched to a gene: 6. Amplified TCR beta CDR3 regions derived from RNA transcripts. First-round RT-PCR targeting the TCR CDR3 was performed with the HTBI primer set. From the multiplex PCR reads, TCRdb called clonotypes with MiXCR, one entry per CDR3 protein. The sample lists hundreds of thousands of distinct CDR3 sequences, roughly 14% occurring once. The V call is TRBV20-1, the J call TRBJ2-7, with 8 bases aligning to TRBD2. The sequence was collected from a middle-aged woman with Graves' ophthalmopathy. The sample taken for sequencing was blood. CDR3 sequence reads: CSARDVGGVAYEQYF. CDR3 DNA sequence: TGCAGTGCTAGAGATGTCGGGGGGGTAGCCTACGAGCAGTACTTC.